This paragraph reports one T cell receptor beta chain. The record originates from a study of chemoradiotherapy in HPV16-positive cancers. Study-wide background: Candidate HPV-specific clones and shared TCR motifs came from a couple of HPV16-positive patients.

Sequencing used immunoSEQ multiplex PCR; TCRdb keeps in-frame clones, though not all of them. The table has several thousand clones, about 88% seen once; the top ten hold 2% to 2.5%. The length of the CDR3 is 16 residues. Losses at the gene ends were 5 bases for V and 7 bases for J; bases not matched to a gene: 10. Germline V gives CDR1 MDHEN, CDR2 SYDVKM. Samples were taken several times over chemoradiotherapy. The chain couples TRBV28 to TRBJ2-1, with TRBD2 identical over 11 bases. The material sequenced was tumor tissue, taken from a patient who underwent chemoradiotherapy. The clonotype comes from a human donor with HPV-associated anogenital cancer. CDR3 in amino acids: CASSPVMGLAVNEQFF. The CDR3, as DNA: TGTGCCAGCAGTCCCGTGATGGGACTAGCGGTTAATGAGCAGTTCTTC.